Shown below are 25 T cell receptor beta chains from a single sample sequenced in a study of T cell responses to AZD1222 COVID-19 vaccine. Sequencing was performed with immunoSEQ multiplex PCR; in TCRdb, only in-frame clones are kept and a portion is missing. Of fewer than 120,000 clones in the sample, roughly 92% were seen once. The starting material was peripheral blood, obtained on day 0 of AZD1222 vaccination. These receptors came from an adult in good health.

The chain joins TRBV2 to TRBJ2-2; TRBD2 matches at 16 bases. Per the germline V gene, CDR1 is SNHLY and CDR2 is FYNNEI. V shed 10 bases, J shed 3 bases, and the junction held 11 bases outside the gene matches. The CDR3 has 18 residues. In DNA, the CDR3 is TGTGCCACCCCCTCCGGGACTAGCGGGGGGGCGCACACCGGGGAGCTGTTTTTT. Protein: CATPSGTSGGAHTGELFF.

This chain joins TRBV7-9 and TRBJ2-4; the D gene is possibly TRBD1 (6 bases). Germline lookup yields CDR1 SEHNR and CDR2 FQNEAQ (reference sequence). The CDR3 totals 17 residues. The germline V and J ends were trimmed by 1 base and 5 bases, with 18 bases remaining between them. The CDR3 loop reads CASSLGPPYGTQNIQYF. Written as DNA, the CDR3 is TGTGCCAGCAGCTTAGGACCCCCTTACGGGACACAAAACATTCAGTACTTC.

This chain uses TRBV6-5 with TRBJ1-2; no firm D call. Germline V gene lookup returns CDR1 MNHEY and CDR2 SVGAGI. The CDR3 is 11 residues long. V lost 6 bases and J 1 base, leaving 3 bases between the germline ends. CDR3 sequence reads: CASRNNYGYTF. The CDR3, as DNA: TGTGCCAGCAGAAATAACTATGGCTACACCTTC.

Only one count was recorded for this clone. The V gene is TRBV5-6, the J gene TRBJ2-7; the match to TRBD1 covers 8 bases. Trimming took 7 bases from V and 3 from J; bases not matched to a gene: 3. There are 12 residues in the CDR3. Germline CDR1 reads SGHDT; CDR2 reads YYEEEE. DNA for the CDR3: TGTGCCAGCTCAACAGGGGGCTACGAGCAGTACTTC. This encodes CASSTGGYEQYF.

This clone is a singleton in its sample. The chain employs TRBV11-2 and TRBJ2-7; maybe TRBD2 (6 bases). This CDR3 contains 14 residues. V lost 5 bases and J 1 base, leaving 12 bases between the germline ends. The V gene's germline CDR1 is SGHAT and CDR2 FQNNGV. CDR3 bases: TGTGCCAGCAGCCCGGCGGGGTATTCCTACGAGCAGTACTTC. It yields the protein CASSPAGYSYEQYF.

V gene TRBV3-1 (or the pseudogene TRBV3-2) combines with J gene TRBJ1-5, with a possible D match to TRBD1 (6 bases). There are 16 residues in the CDR3. Deletions cut 0 bases from V and 6 bases from J, with 15 bases between. Germline V gene data show CDR1 as LGHDT and CDR2 as YNNKEL (reference sequence). DNA of the CDR3: TGTGCCAGCAGCCAAGATTCCGGGGGCACGGGTCAGCCCCAGCATTTT. It encodes CASSQDSGGTGQPQHF.

The chain links TRBV4-1 to TRBJ1-5; D might be TRBD1 (6 bases). Looked up from germline, CDR1 is MGHRA and CDR2 is YSYEKL. V lost 4 bases to trimming and J lost 0 bases, with 10 bases between them. CDR3 length equals 15 residues. The DNA for the CDR3 is TGCGCCAGCAGCCTTGGACAGCTTAGCAATCAGCCCCAGCATTTT. Its protein product is CASSLGQLSNQPQHF.

The chain recombines TRBV6-2 or TRBV6-3 with TRBJ1-2; possibly TRBD1 for D (5 bases). The V and J ends lost 6 bases and 7 bases respectively, with 18 bases between them. Germline-derived CDR1 and CDR2 are MNHEY and SVGEGT. The CDR3 sequence is 14 residues long. The CDR3 bases are TGTGCCAGCAGCTCCCAACAGGTTACGGGTGGCTACACCTTC. Translated, it gives CASSSQQVTGGYTF.

This clone was observed a single time. The chain has TRBV21-1 and TRBJ1-5. TRBV21-1 is marked as a pseudogene. This CDR3 is 14 amino acids long. The CDR3 region has the DNA TGTGCCAGCAGCAAGAAGGGAGACAATCAGCCCCAGCATTTT. It translates to CASSKKGDNQPQHF.

This chain uses TRBV5-1 with TRBJ2-7; TRBD2 is a possible D gene (5 bases). V lost 0 bases, J lost 7 bases, and 8 bases lay in between. Germline V gene lookup returns CDR1 SGHRS and CDR2 YFSETQ. The CDR3 has 12 residues. The CDR3 loop is CASSLAGEEQYF. In nucleotides, the CDR3 is TGCGCCAGCAGCTTGGCCGGGGAAGAGCAGTACTTC.

The V gene is TRBV6-5, the J gene TRBJ2-7, with D maybe TRBD1 (6 bases). The CDR3 runs 14 residues. The V gene's germline CDR1 is MNHEY and CDR2 SVGAGI. V was cut by 6 bases and J by 2 bases, with 14 bases left in between. The CDR3 reads CASRSSGTTYEQYF. CDR3 in DNA: TGTGCCAGCAGGAGTTCCGGGACAACCTACGAGCAGTACTTC.

The rearrangement links TRBV6-5 to TRBJ1-1; TRBD1 agrees at 7 bases. The CDR3 totals 14 residues. J was trimmed by 4 bases and V by 8 bases; bases with no gene match: 10. Germline lookup yields CDR1 MNHEY and CDR2 SVGAGI. For the CDR3, the DNA is TGTGCCAGCGGCAGGGGGGTAGAATCCACTGAAGCTTTCTTT. Translation gives CASGRGVESTEAFF.

The V gene is TRBV11-2, the J gene TRBJ1-2; 10 bases map to TRBD1. CDR3 length equals 15 residues. Unmatched junction bases numbered 7, after V lost 6 bases and J lost 3 bases. Germline V lookup: CDR1 SGHAT, CDR2 FQNNGV. DNA of the CDR3: TGTGCCAGCAGTATTCCCGGGACAGGGGACTATGGCTACACCTTC. Translating it yields CASSIPGTGDYGYTF.

This clone has a single count. J is TRBJ1-6 and V is TRBV10-3, with D perhaps TRBD1 (5 bases). Germline CDR1 reads ENHRY; CDR2 reads SYGVKD. V shed 5 bases and J shed 9 bases, with 14 bases lying between them. This CDR3 spans 14 amino acids. CDR3 in amino acids: CAISSRVGGSPLHF. The CDR3 DNA reads as TGTGCCATCAGTTCCAGGGTCGGTGGTTCACCCCTCCACTTT.

This chain connects TRBV28 to TRBJ1-2; tentative D call: TRBD1 (5 bases). This CDR3 spans 16 amino acids. Trimming removed 6 bases at V and 5 bases at J, with 22 bases between. Germline V gene lookup returns CDR1 MDHEN and CDR2 SYDVKM. CDR3 bases: TGTGCCAGCAGCCCTTCCGGGACCAAATGGATGTATGGCTACACCTTC. Translated, it gives CASSPSGTKWMYGYTF.

This sequence joins TRBV11-2 and TRBJ1-2, with D possibly matching TRBD1 (6 bases). Germline CDR1 and CDR2: SGHAT and FQNNGV. Trimming shortened V by 5 bases and J by 4 bases, and 20 bases separated the two germline ends. The CDR3 has 16 amino acids. CDR3 amino acids: CASSPRTDSSLYGYTF. In DNA, the CDR3 is TGTGCCAGCAGCCCTCGGACAGATTCGTCCCTCTATGGCTACACCTTC.

This clone came up once. V usage is TRBV18 and J usage is TRBJ1-1; perhaps TRBD1 as D (6 bases). Per the germline V gene, CDR1 is KGHSH and CDR2 is LQKENI. V lost 4 bases to trimming and J lost 3 bases, with 15 bases between them. The CDR3 extends over 15 amino acids. The CDR3 nucleotides read TGTGCCAGCTCACTCCTTATCAGGGGTGACACTGAAGCTTTCTTT. This translates into CASSLLIRGDTEAFF.

The chain has TRBV6-5 and TRBJ1-3; tentatively, D is TRBD1 (5 bases). Trimming cost V 2 bases and J 0 bases, with 8 bases left between them. This CDR3 has 15 residues. The V gene's germline CDR1 is MNHEY and CDR2 SVGAGI. CDR3 region: CASSYDRFSGNTIYF. The CDR3 bases are TGTGCCAGCAGTTACGACAGATTCTCTGGAAACACCATATATTTT.

This chain links TRBV7-8 with TRBJ2-7; D gene unclear. CDR3 length equals 14 residues. V lost 3 bases and J 6 bases, leaving 15 bases between the germline ends. Per germline, CDR1 SGHVS and CDR2 FQNEAQ. The CDR3 loop is CASSFADQGFEQYF. The DNA of the CDR3 is TGTGCCAGCAGCTTTGCGGACCAAGGGTTCGAGCAGTACTTC.

The chain is built from TRBV5-1 and TRBJ1-1; TRBD1 is a possible D gene (6 bases). The germline V and J ends were trimmed by 4 bases and 2 bases, with 15 bases remaining between them. The CDR3 is made up of 15 amino acids. Germline CDR1 is SGHRS and CDR2 is YFSETQ. CDR3 DNA: TGCGCCAGCAGCGAGAGGCCACAGGGAAACACTGAAGCTTTCTTT. Translated, it gives CASSERPQGNTEAFF.

The CDR3, as DNA: TGTGCCTGGAGTGTAGTAGGGGGGGGAACCTACAATGAGCAGTTCTTC. This gives the protein CAWSVVGGGTYNEQFF. The V and J genes are TRBV30 and TRBJ2-1; tentative D call: TRBD2 (7 bases). The V gene lost 0 bases and the J gene lost 2 bases, with 14 bases spanning the gap. There are 16 residues in the CDR3. Germline CDR1 and CDR2: GTSNPN and SVGIG (reference sequence). Drawing the rest from reference TRBV30 and TRBJ2-1, the complete variable domain is SQTIHQWPATLVQPVGSPLSLECTVEGTSNPNLYWYRQAAGRGLQLLFYSVGIGQISSEVPQNLSASRPQDRQFILSSKKLLLSDSGFYLCAWSVVGGGTYNEQFFGPGTRLTVL.

This clone was recorded a few times. This chain connects TRBV18 to TRBJ2-5; maybe TRBD1 (5 bases). From germline, CDR1 is KGHSH and CDR2 LQKENI. This CDR3 is 13 amino acids long. Deletions cut 5 bases from V and 5 bases from J, with 12 bases between. CDR3 protein: CASSGRASETQYF. For the CDR3, the DNA is TGTGCCAGCTCAGGCAGGGCCTCGGAGACCCAGTACTTC.

The V gene is TRBV5-1, the J gene TRBJ2-1; TRBD1 aligns across 12 bases. This CDR3 is built from 17 residues. J gave up 5 bases and V 0 bases, and 6 bases lay outside the gene matches. The germline gives CDR1 SGHRS, CDR2 YFSETQ. DNA of the CDR3: TGCGCCAGCAGCTTGGCGCCGGGACAGGGGGCGGACAATGAGCAGTTCTTC. Amino acids: CASSLAPGQGADNEQFF.

This rearrangement joins TRBV12-3 or TRBV12-4 to TRBJ1-2; 7 bases line up with TRBD1. Trimming at V came to 4 bases and at J to 8 bases, leaving 7 bases not matched to a gene. The CDR3 consists of 13 residues. As DNA, the CDR3 is TGTGCCAGCAGTTACGGACAGGAGCAGGGCTACACCTTC. As protein: CASSYGQEQGYTF.

The chain uses TRBV5-1 and TRBJ2-7, with TRBD1 as a possible D gene (6 bases). Trimming cost V 4 bases and J 0 bases, with 11 bases left between them. Germline V gene sequence: CDR1 SGHRS, CDR2 YFSETQ. The CDR3 loop spans 14 amino acids. This chain's CDR3 is CASSHEGVSYEQYF. Here the CDR3 DNA reads TGCGCCAGCAGCCACGAGGGGGTCTCCTACGAGCAGTACTTC.